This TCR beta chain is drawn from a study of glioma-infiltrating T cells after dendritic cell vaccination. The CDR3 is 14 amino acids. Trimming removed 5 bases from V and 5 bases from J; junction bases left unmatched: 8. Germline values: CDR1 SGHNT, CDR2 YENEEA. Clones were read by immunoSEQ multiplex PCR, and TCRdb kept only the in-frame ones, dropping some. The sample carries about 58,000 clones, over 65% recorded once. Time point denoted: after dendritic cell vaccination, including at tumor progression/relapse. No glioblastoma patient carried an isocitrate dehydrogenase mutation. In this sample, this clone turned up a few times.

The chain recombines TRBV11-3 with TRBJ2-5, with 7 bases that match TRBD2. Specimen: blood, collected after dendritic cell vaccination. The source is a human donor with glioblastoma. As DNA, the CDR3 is TGTGCCAGCAGCCTTGCAGCGGGGTTGGAGACCCAGTACTTC. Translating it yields CASSLAAGLETQYF.